This record concerns one T cell receptor beta chain sequence. Its antigen is not yet known. Within one base of it there is no much larger clone, and no base qualities were kept. A distance of 23 bases separates the germline ends of V and J, which lose 7 bases and 3 bases respectively. The CDR3 measures 17 amino acids from cysteine to phenylalanine. Only the CDR3 region is kept as DNA, spanning 51 bases read in frame from base 1. The germline V gene specifies SGHTA as CDR1 and FQGNSA as CDR2. This entry comes from a study of T cell responses to AZD1222 COVID-19 vaccine (dated by TCRdb to the early 2020s). Turning to the overall study: A total of 233 trial participants underwent TCR sequencing, of whom about 200 received two doses of AZD1222 and 26 received two doses of the MenACWY control vaccine. Trial participants were enrolled by age into subgroups of 18-55, 56-69 and 70-plus years, and about 150, 27 and 61 TCR-sequenced participants, respectively, were included in these subgroups. Results and caveats for the whole study, not just this receptor: Most participants were white British and females outnumbered males, and the authors suggested that clonal diversity may have been underestimated. CD4 TCRs associated with the vaccine covered the entire spike protein, and the dominant responses were in regions 160-218 and 743-854. The 56-69-year group was small, and its depth increase did not reach significance, likely because of low power. Conclusions about previously exposed vaccinees are limited, since just a handful of AZD1222 recipients were seropositive for SARS-CoV-2 at baseline. Nearly half of unique spike-specific TCRs reportedly recognized epitopes outside regions mutated in the B.1.351 and B.1.1.7 variants. A significant rise in spike-specific TCR breadth and depth was observed after two AZD1222 doses relative to day 0 and relative to MenACWY recipients. No day 14 peak-response samples were available, so repertoires were characterized only after the peak T cell response.

The time point label, read with the paper, signifies: about 28 days (+/-7) after the second vaccine dose. AZD1222 recipients whose second dose came at about 4 weeks and those whose second dose came at about 12 weeks were combined into one group, since spike-specific TCR depth and breadth did not differ between the two schedules. Vaccinee samples were obtained from the UK trials COV001 and COV002, which included a single-blind randomized controlled phase 2/3 trial of AZD1222 (ChAdOx1 nCoV-19) in healthy adults. For TCRbeta chain sequencing, PBMC samples from trial participants were taken at day 0 and at day 28 after the second dose. The CDR3 regions of human TCRbeta chains were subjected to immunosequencing. On the authors' methods: TCRs in the repertoires were matched against a reference library of SARS-CoV-2-specific TCRs that had been generated with the MIRA antigen-specificity platform. Breadth meant the fraction of unique TCRs that were SARS-CoV-2-associated, whereas depth meant the fraction of total T cells that were SARS-CoV-2-associated. Each spike-specific TCR was assigned to its reactive spike region and to a CD4 or CD8 class using the MIRA data. Log10-transformed breadth and depth values were compared by one-way ANOVA with Sidak's multiple comparisons tests. Imported from immuneACCESS, the table was reduced by TCRdb to in-frame sequences with V and J called. These copies leave out some clones; in studies compared against another copy, an unresolved V gene accounts for under half, and the cause of the remainder is not known. Clone size and the V and J calls come from that table; the DNA yielded D and trimming. The sample contains more than 150,000 clones, just over 90% of them found a single time. The ten most abundant clones make up 1% to 1.5% of the sample.

This receptor was taken from an adult who received the AZD1222 COVID-19 vaccine. This specimen consisted of peripheral blood, obtained 28 days after the second AZD1222 dose. The V gene is TRBV7-2 and the J gene is TRBJ2-3; TRBD2 is a possible D gene, resting on 7 matching bases. The CDR3 amino acid sequence is: CASTPIWGGHRTDTQYF. The bases are TGTGCCAGCACCCCCATTTGGGGGGGCCATCGGACAGATACGCAGTATTTT.